Below, 30 T cell receptor beta chains from the same sample are listed, as sequenced in a study of technical replicates of blood from a few donors. Only in-frame clones appear in the TCRdb table, and some are missing; sequencing was by immunoSEQ multiplex PCR. The table has tens of thousands of clones, 92% seen once; the top ten hold about 0.27%. The sequencing sample was made of T cells isolated from PBMCs. The receptors derive from a human donor in good health.

The rearrangement uses TRBV5-1 and TRBJ2-5; weak D call: TRBD2 (7 bases). Trimming removed 7 bases at V and 5 bases at J, with 21 bases between. The CDR3 extends over 15 amino acids. The germline CDR1 and CDR2 sequences are SGHRS and YFSETQ. The CDR3 bases are TGCGCCAGCCATCGAGGGGGGGGAGATCCGGAGACCCAGTACTTC. This translates into CASHRGGGDPETQYF.

The CDR3 coding sequence is TGTGCCAGCAGGTCCCTTGTACGGGGTGAGCAGTTCTTC. Protein sequence: CASRSLVRGEQFF. V usage is TRBV6-5 and J usage is TRBJ2-1, with D possibly being TRBD2 (5 bases). This CDR3 region has 13 residues. Germline CDR1 is MNHEY and CDR2 is SVGAGI. Trimming took 6 bases from V and 9 from J, leaving 15 bases between them.

This chain links TRBV6-5 with TRBJ1-1; 10 bases line up with TRBD1. This CDR3 is 13 amino acids long. Trimming removed 2 bases from V and 9 bases from J; junction bases left unmatched: 3. The germline V gene has CDR1 MNHEY and CDR2 SVGAGI. CDR3 amino acids: CASSYGTGDQAFF. CDR3 DNA sequence: TGTGCCAGCAGTTACGGGACAGGGGACCAAGCTTTCTTT.

The chain employs TRBV5-1 and TRBJ1-1; TRBD1 aligns across 10 bases. This CDR3 region has 16 residues. Germline V lookup: CDR1 SGHRS, CDR2 YFSETQ. With 4 bases clipped from V and 5 bases from J, the junction kept 11 bases outside the gene matches. The CDR3 spells CASSQGQGGLATEAFF. The CDR3 DNA follows: TGCGCCAGCAGCCAAGGACAGGGGGGTTTGGCAACTGAAGCTTTCTTT.

V and J are TRBV25-1 and TRBJ2-1; 7 bases match TRBD1. V lost 6 bases to trimming and J lost 4 bases; unmatched junction nucleotides: 6. The germline V gene encodes CDR1 MGHDK and CDR2 SYGVNS. The CDR3 has 14 residues. DNA for the CDR3: TGTGCCAGCAGCGAGGGGGCGCCTTACAATGAGCAGTTCTTC. Amino acids: CASSEGAPYNEQFF.

V gene TRBV19 combines with J gene TRBJ2-5; 9 bases agree with TRBD1. V lost 5 bases and J lost 4; bases outside the gene matches: 11. CDR3 length: 16 amino acids. Germline-derived CDR1 and CDR2 are LNHDA and SQIVND (reference sequence). In DNA form, the CDR3 reads TGTGCCAGTAGTGACCCGCGGACAGGGGAGGTAGAGACCCAGTACTTC. Translated, it gives CASSDPRTGEVETQYF.

V is TRBV27 and J is TRBJ2-7, with 9 bases identical to TRBD2. The V gene's germline CDR1 is MNHEY and CDR2 SMNVEV (reference sequence). This CDR3 has 15 residues. V was clipped by 2 bases and J by 0 bases; unmatched bases: 2. The chain's CDR3 is CASSLGAGGSYEQYF. The CDR3 region has the DNA TGTGCCAGCAGTTTAGGAGCGGGGGGCTCCTACGAGCAGTACTTC.

The chain recombines TRBV9 with TRBJ2-2, with 9 nucleotides matching TRBD2. The germline CDR1 and CDR2 sequences are SGDLS and YYNGEE. This CDR3 has 18 amino acids. With V trimmed by 4 bases and J by 5 bases, 15 bases remained unmatched. For the CDR3, the DNA is TGTGCCAGCAGCCCAGCTCCTAGCGGGATTGGGGGGACCGGGGAGCTGTTTTTT. It translates to CASSPAPSGIGGTGELFF.

The chain recombines TRBV18 with TRBJ1-4, with D perhaps matching TRBD1 (5 bases). V was pared by 4 bases and J by 2 bases, with 5 bases between. The CDR3 has 13 amino acids. CDR1 and CDR2 (germline): KGHSH, LQKENI. For the CDR3, the DNA is TGTGCCAGCTCACAGGGGACTAATGAAAAACTGTTTTTT. This translates into CASSQGTNEKLFF.

This chain links TRBV6-1 with TRBJ2-7; 8 bases match TRBD2. In germline, CDR1 is MNHNS, CDR2 SASEGT. Trimming took 5 bases from V and 2 from J; bases not matched to a gene: 5. The CDR3 spans 14 residues. This chain's CDR3 is CASSMVAGPYEQYF. CDR3 coding DNA: TGTGCCAGCAGTATGGTAGCGGGACCCTACGAGCAGTACTTC.

In this sample, this clone turned up once. J is TRBJ2-5 and V is TRBV5-1; 7 positions match TRBD1. Unmatched junction bases numbered 6, after V lost 0 bases and J lost 1 base. Germline-derived CDR1 and CDR2 are SGHRS and YFSETQ. The CDR3 covers 16 residues. The CDR3 DNA is TGCGCCAGCAGCTTGGGGCAGGGGGTTATCCAAGAGACCCAGTACTTC. This gives the protein CASSLGQGVIQETQYF.

V is TRBV27 and J is TRBJ2-7, with 11 nucleotides matching TRBD2. The CDR3 loop spans 18 amino acids. Trimming cost V 4 bases and J 0 bases; bases outside gene matches: 11. Germline-derived CDR1 and CDR2 are MNHEY and SMNVEV (reference sequence). The CDR3 protein is CASSSFLAGGRSSYEQYF. CDR3 bases: TGTGCCAGCAGTTCGTTTCTAGCGGGAGGAAGGAGCTCCTACGAGCAGTACTTC.

This chain links TRBV10-3 with TRBJ2-3, with D maybe TRBD1 (6 bases). Per germline, CDR1 ENHRY and CDR2 SYGVKD. The CDR3 is made up of 14 amino acids. V dropped 6 bases and J dropped 4 bases, with 14 bases sitting between them. The CDR3 is CAIRQGIVADTQYF. As DNA, the CDR3 is TGTGCCATCAGACAGGGCATCGTCGCAGATACGCAGTATTTT.

This sequence joins TRBV4-2 and TRBJ2-1; 13 nucleotides match TRBD2. From germline, CDR1 is LGHNA and CDR2 YNFKEQ. The CDR3 has 15 residues. V shed 3 bases, J shed 9 bases, and the junction held 5 bases outside the gene matches. The CDR3 loop is CASSQGTSGVAEQFF. The CDR3 coding sequence is TGTGCCAGCAGCCAGGGGACTAGCGGGGTGGCTGAGCAGTTCTTC.

V usage is TRBV4-1 and J usage is TRBJ1-6; possible D gene TRBD1, 6 bases. Germline V gives CDR1 MGHRA, CDR2 YSYEKL. The CDR3 length is 18 residues. The ends were cut back, 1 base at V and 7 bases at J, with 20 bases in the middle. For the CDR3, the DNA is TGCGCCAGCAGCCAAGGAATGGTGTCGGGGGGCCAAAATTCACCCCTCCACTTT. Amino acid sequence: CASSQGMVSGGQNSPLHF.

The CDR3 nucleotides are TGCGCCAGCAGCCTGGGAGAATCTGGCAATCAGCCCCAGCATTTT. Encoded protein: CASSLGESGNQPQHF. The chain combines TRBV5-1 with TRBJ1-5; D is undetermined. Between the trimmed V and J ends, which lost 4 bases and 2 bases, there was a span of 13 bases. The CDR3 extends over 15 amino acids. Looked up from germline, CDR1 is SGHRS and CDR2 is YFSETQ.

The chain combines TRBV6-1 with TRBJ1-6; maybe TRBD1 (5 bases). Germline assignment: CDR1 MNHNS and CDR2 SASEGT. Trimming removed 1 base at V and 9 bases at J, with 13 bases between. The CDR3 length is 15 residues. CDR3 in amino acids: CASSEDRIVRSPLHF. CDR3 sequence (DNA): TGTGCCAGCAGTGAAGACAGGATAGTTCGTTCACCCCTCCACTTT.

In this sample, this clone turned up once. The V and J genes are TRBV27 and TRBJ2-5; TRBD2 matches at 9 bases. Trimming removed 2 bases from V and 4 bases from J; junction bases left unmatched: 14. This CDR3 has 18 amino acids. Germline V gene sequence: CDR1 MNHEY, CDR2 SMNVEV (reference sequence). CDR3 coding DNA: TGTGCCAGCAGTTTAGGTAGCCAGATAGCGGGAGTGTCAGAGACCCAGTACTTC. Protein sequence: CASSLGSQIAGVSETQYF.

The chain couples TRBV5-5 to TRBJ1-4, with D tentatively TRBD1 (5 bases). V was shortened by 4 bases and J by 10 bases, with 23 bases between the two germline ends. CDR1 is SGHKS, CDR2 YYEKEE, per germline (reference sequence). CDR3 length equals 16 residues. The CDR3: CASSRGGSGASGKLFF. The CDR3 DNA reads TGTGCCAGCAGCCGCGGGGGGTCCGGGGCGTCGGGAAAACTGTTTTTT. Filled out from reference TRBV5-5 and TRBJ1-4, the complete variable domain reads DAGVTQSPTHLIKTRGQQVTLRCSPISGHKSVSWYQQVLGQGPQFIFQYYEKEERGRGNFPDRFSARQFPNYSSELNVNALLLGDSALYLCASSRGGSGASGKLFFGSGTQLSVL.

This clone was seen more than once but under ten times. This sequence joins TRBV5-1 and TRBJ1-1, with no clear D. Looked up from germline, CDR1 is SGHRS and CDR2 is YFSETQ. V was clipped by 2 bases and J by 8 bases, with 10 bases between them. The CDR3 has 12 residues. The CDR3 sequence: CASSFPPGEAFF. CDR3 DNA sequence: TGCGCCAGCAGCTTCCCCCCGGGAGAAGCTTTCTTT.

The chain has TRBV28 and TRBJ2-7, with a possible D match to TRBD1 (6 bases). The CDR3 is 14 amino acids. Germline loops: CDR1 MDHEN, CDR2 SYDVKM. The V gene lost 7 bases and the J gene lost 1 base, with 14 bases spanning the gap. The CDR3 DNA follows: TGTGCCAGCACCCCGGCAGGGGTATCCTACGAGCAGTACTTC. It encodes CASTPAGVSYEQYF.

Written as DNA, the CDR3 is TGTGCCAGCAGACCCGAGATCGGAACTAAGGGCTACACCTTC. Translated: CASRPEIGTKGYTF. The V and J genes are TRBV25-1 and TRBJ1-2; D is unresolved. The germline V gene has CDR1 MGHDK and CDR2 SYGVNS. The CDR3 has 14 residues. Trimming left V 6 bases short and J 8 bases short, with 19 bases between.

J is TRBJ2-7 and V is TRBV27; TRBD1 aligns across 7 bases. V lost 0 bases, J lost 4 bases, and 6 bases stayed unmatched. CDR3 length: 15 amino acids. Germline-derived CDR1 and CDR2 are MNHEY and SMNVEV (reference sequence). CDR3 protein: CASSLSPGGWYEQYF. CDR3 sequence (DNA): TGTGCCAGCAGTTTATCCCCAGGGGGTTGGTACGAGCAGTACTTC.

The CDR3 DNA follows: TGTGCCAGCAGCTCGGGACAGGTTATCTACGAGCAGTACTTC. This codes for CASSSGQVIYEQYF. J is TRBJ2-7 and V is TRBV28; 8 nucleotides line up with TRBD1. The germline V gene has CDR1 MDHEN and CDR2 SYDVKM. The length of the CDR3 is 14 residues. After removal of 6 bases from V and 3 bases from J, the junction contained 7 bases not matched to a gene.

The chain carries TRBV18 and TRBJ1-5; perhaps TRBD1 as D (5 bases). Looked up from germline, CDR1 is KGHSH and CDR2 is LQKENI. This CDR3 has 14 residues. V gave up 1 base and J gave up 6 bases, with 10 bases separating them. The CDR3 is CASSPRGGAQPQHF. In nucleotides, the CDR3 is TGTGCCAGCTCACCACGGGGTGGGGCTCAGCCCCAGCATTTT. The full variable domain, in which reference TRBV18 and TRBJ1-5 provide the parts outside the CDR3, is NAGVMQNPRHLVRRRGQEARLRCSPMKGHSHVYWYRQLPEEGLKFMVYLQKENIIDESGMPKERFSAEFPKEGPSILRIQQVVRGDSAAYFCASSPRGGAQPQHFGDGTRLSIL.

The chain recombines TRBV28 with TRBJ1-2; TRBD1 matches 10 bases. The CDR3 totals 13 residues. Germline V CDR1 and CDR2: MDHEN, SYDVKM. V trimming: 7 bases; J trimming: 5 bases; junction bases outside the gene matches: 4. The CDR3 loop reads CASTLGQGYGYTF. The CDR3 DNA reads as TGTGCCAGCACCTTGGGACAGGGGTATGGCTACACCTTC.

The rearrangement joins TRBV7-8 to TRBJ2-5; the match to TRBD1 covers 9 bases. The length of the CDR3 is 18 residues. The trim removed 3 bases at V and 5 bases at J, leaving 16 bases unmatched. Looked up from germline, CDR1 is SGHVS and CDR2 is FQNEAQ. The CDR3 nucleotides read TGTGCCAGCAGCTTCCGACAAATCAACAGGGGGCCCCGGGAGACCCAGTACTTC. Protein sequence: CASSFRQINRGPRETQYF.

The chain links TRBV5-1 to TRBJ2-5; 12 nucleotides match TRBD2. Germline-derived CDR1 and CDR2 are SGHRS and YFSETQ. Trimming took 3 bases from V and 1 from J; bases not matched to a gene: 4. CDR3 length: 16 residues. CDR3 coding DNA: TGCGCCAGCAGCTCCCTAGCGGGAGGGACCCAAGAGACCCAGTACTTC. Amino acids: CASSSLAGGTQETQYF.

V usage is TRBV2 and J usage is TRBJ2-2; 11 bases fit TRBD2. V was clipped by 6 bases and J by 5 bases; unmatched bases: 11. CDR1 is SNHLY and CDR2 is FYNNEI in the germline V gene. CDR3 size: 17 residues. CDR3 coding DNA: TGTGCCAGCAGCTTCCTAGCGGGGGGTGAACTGACCGGGGAGCTGTTTTTT. Translating it yields CASSFLAGGELTGELFF.

The V and J genes are TRBV11-2 and TRBJ1-1, with D possibly matching TRBD1 (5 bases). The V end was cut by 4 bases, the J end by 0 bases, with 12 bases between. From germline, CDR1 is SGHAT and CDR2 FQNNGV. The CDR3 runs 15 residues. In nucleotides, the CDR3 is TGTGCCAGCAGCTCACAGGCTCTCATGAACACTGAAGCTTTCTTT. Translated: CASSSQALMNTEAFF. The variable domain in full, completed from reference TRBV11-2 and TRBJ1-1, reads EAGVAQSPRYKIIEKRQSVAFWCNPISGHATLYWYQQILGQGPKLLIQFQNNGVVDDSQLPKDRFSAERLKGVDSTLKIQPAKLEDSAVYLCASSSQALMNTEAFFGQGTRLTVV.